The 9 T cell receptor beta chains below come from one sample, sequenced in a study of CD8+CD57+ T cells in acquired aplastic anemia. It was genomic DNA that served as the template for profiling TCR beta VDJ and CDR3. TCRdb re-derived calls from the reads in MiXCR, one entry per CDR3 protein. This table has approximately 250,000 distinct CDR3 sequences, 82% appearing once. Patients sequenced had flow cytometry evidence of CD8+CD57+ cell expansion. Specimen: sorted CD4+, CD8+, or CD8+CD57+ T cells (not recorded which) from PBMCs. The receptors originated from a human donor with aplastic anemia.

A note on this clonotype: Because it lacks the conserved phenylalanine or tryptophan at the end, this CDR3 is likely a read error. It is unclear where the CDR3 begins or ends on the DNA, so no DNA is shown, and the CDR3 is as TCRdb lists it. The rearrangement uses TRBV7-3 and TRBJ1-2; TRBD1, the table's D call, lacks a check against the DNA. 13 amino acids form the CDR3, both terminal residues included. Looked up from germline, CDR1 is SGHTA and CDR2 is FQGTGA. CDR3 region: CASSQGRAGGTKY.

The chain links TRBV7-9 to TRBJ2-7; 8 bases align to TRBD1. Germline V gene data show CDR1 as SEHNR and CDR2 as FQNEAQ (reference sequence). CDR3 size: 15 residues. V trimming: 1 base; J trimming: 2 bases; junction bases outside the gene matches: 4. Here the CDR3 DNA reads TGTGCCAGCAGCTTAGGCGACAGGGGAGCCTACGAGCAGTACTTC. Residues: CASSLGDRGAYEQYF.

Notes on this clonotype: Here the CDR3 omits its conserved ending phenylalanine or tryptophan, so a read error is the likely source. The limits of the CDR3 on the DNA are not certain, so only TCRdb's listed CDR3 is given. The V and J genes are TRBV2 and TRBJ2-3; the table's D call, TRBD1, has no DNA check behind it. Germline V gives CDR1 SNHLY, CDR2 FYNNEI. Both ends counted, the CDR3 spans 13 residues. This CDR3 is CASGDGGTGTEYI.

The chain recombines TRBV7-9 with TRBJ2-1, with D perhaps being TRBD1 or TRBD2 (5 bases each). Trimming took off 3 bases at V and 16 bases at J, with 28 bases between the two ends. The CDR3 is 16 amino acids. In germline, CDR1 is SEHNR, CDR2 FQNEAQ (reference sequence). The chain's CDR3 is CASSFERSEGFDEEFF. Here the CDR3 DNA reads TGTGCCAGCAGCTTTGAAAGAAGCGAGGGGTTTGATGAGGAATTCTTC.

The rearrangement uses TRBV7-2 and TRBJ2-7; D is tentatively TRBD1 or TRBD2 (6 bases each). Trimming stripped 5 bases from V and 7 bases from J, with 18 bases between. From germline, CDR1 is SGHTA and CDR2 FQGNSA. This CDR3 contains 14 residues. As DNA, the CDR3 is TGTGCCAGCAGCCGACTCCCGGGGGCGAATGAGCAGTACGTC. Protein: CASSRLPGANEQYV.

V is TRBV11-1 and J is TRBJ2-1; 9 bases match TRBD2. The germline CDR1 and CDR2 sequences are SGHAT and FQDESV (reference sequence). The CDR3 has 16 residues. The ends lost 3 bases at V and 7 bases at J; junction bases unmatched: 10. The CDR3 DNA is TGTGCCAGCAGCTTTCAAAGAAGCGGGGGGAATAATGAGCAGTTCTTC. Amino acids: CASSFQRSGGNNEQFF.

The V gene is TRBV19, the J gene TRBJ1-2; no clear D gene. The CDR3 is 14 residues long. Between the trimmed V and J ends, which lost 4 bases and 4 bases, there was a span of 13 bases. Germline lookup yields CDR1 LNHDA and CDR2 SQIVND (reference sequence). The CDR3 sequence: CASSTPSSAYGYTF. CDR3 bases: TGTGCCAGTAGTACCCCTTCGTCGGCCTATGGCTACACCTTC. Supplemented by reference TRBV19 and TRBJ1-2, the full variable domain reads DGGITQSPKYLFRKEGQNVTLSCEQNLNHDAMYWYRQDPGQGLRLIYYSQIVNDFQKGDIAEGYSVSREKKESFPLTVTSAQKNPTAFYLCASSTPSSAYGYTFGSGTRLTVV.

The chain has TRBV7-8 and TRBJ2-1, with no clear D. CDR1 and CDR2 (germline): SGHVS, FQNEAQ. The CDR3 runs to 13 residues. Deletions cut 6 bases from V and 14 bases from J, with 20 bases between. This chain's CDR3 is CASSDGRVHAEFF. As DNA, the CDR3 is TGTGCCAGCAGTGATGGGCGAGTCCATGCGGAGTTCTTC. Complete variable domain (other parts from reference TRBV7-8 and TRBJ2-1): GAGVSQSPRYKVAKRGQDVALRCDPISGHVSLFWYQQALGQGPEFLTYFQNEAQLDKSGLPSDRFFAERPEGSVSTLKIQRTQQEDSAVYLCASSDGRVHAEFFGPGTRLTVL.

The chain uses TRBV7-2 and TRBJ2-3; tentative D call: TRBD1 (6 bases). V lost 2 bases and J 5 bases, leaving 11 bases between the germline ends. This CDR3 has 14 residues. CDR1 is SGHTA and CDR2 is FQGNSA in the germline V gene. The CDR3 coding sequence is TGTGCCAGCAGCTTATCGCAGGGGCTAGATACGCAGTATTTT. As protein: CASSLSQGLDTQYF.